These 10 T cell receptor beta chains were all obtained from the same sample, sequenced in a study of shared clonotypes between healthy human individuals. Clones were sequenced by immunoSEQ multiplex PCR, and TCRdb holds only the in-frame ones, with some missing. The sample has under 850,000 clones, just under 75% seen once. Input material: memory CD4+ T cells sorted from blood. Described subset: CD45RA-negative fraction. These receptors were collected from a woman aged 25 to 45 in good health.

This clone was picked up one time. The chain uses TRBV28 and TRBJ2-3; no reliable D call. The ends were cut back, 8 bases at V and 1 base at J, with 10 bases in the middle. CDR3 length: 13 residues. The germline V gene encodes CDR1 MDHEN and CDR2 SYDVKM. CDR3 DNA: TGTGCCAGCTTCGCGGTCGGCACAGATACGCAGTATTTT. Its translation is CASFAVGTDTQYF.

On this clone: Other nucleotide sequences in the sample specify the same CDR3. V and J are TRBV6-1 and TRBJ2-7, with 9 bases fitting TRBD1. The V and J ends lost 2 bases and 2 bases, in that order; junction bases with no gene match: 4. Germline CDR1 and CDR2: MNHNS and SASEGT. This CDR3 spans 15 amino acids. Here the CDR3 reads CASSEPGTGTYEQYF. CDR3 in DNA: TGTGCCAGCAGTGAACCGGGGACAGGGACCTACGAGCAGTACTTC.

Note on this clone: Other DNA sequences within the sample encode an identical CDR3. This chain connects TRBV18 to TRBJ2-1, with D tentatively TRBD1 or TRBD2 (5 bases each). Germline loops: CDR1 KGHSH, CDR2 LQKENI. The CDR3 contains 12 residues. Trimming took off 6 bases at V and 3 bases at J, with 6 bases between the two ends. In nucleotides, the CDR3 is TGTGCCAGCTCGGGGGACTACAATGAGCAGTTCTTC. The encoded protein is CASSGDYNEQFF.

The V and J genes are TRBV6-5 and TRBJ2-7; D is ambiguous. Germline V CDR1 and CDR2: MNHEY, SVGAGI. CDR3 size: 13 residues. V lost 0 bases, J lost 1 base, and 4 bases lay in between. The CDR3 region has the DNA TGTGCCAGCAGTTACTCGCGTTCCTACGAGCAGTACTTC. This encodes CASSYSRSYEQYF.

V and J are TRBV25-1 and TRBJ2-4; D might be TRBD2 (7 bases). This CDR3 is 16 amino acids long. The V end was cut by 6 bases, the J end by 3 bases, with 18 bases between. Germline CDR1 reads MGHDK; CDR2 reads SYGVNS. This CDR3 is CASRPGGQGGKNIQYF. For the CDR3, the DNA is TGTGCCAGCAGACCCGGGGGGCAGGGCGGCAAAAACATTCAGTACTTC.

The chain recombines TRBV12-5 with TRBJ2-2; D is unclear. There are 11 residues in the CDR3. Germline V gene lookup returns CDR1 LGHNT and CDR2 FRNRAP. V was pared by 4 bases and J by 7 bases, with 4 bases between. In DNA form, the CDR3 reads TGTGCTAGTGGTTCCAACGGGGAGCTGTTTTTT. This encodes CASGSNGELFF. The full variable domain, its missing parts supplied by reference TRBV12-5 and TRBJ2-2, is DARVTQTPRHKVTEMGQEVTMRCQPILGHNTVFWYRQTMMQGLELLAYFRNRAPLDDSGMPKDRFSAEMPDATLATLKIQPSEPRDSAVYFCASGSNGELFFGEGSRLTVL.

The CDR3 DNA sequence: TGTGCCAGCAGTGGGACCGACCTCAGGGAGAGTAACTATGGCTACACCTTC. Its protein product is CASSGTDLRESNYGYTF. The chain uses TRBV28 and TRBJ1-2; possibly TRBD1 for D (5 bases). CDR1 is MDHEN, CDR2 SYDVKM, per germline. The CDR3 covers 17 residues. V lost 5 bases, J lost 1 base, and 20 bases lay in between.

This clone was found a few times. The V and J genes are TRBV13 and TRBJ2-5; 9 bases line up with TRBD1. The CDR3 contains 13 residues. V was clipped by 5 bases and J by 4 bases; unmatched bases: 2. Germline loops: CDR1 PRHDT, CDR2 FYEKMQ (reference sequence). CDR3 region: CASSKGQGETQYF. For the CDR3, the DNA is TGTGCCAGCAGCAAGGGACAGGGAGAGACCCAGTACTTC.

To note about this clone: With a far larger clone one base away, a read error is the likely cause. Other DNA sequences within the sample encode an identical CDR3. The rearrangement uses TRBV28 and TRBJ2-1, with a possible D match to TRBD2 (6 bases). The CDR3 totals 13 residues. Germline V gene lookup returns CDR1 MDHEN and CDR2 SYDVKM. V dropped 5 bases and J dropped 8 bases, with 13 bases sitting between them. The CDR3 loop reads CASSGWRDDEQFF. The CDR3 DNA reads TGTGCCAGCAGTGGGTGGAGGGATGATGAGCAGTTCTTC.

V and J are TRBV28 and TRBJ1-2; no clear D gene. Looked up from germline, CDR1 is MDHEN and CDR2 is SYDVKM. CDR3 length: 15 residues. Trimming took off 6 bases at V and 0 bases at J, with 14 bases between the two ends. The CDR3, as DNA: TGTGCCAGCAGGGCCTCGGACCAAACTAACTATGGCTACACCTTC. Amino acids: CASRASDQTNYGYTF.